Listed below are T cell receptor beta chains from one sample, sequenced in a study of beta chain features in type 1 diabetes. The repertoire was sequenced with immunoSEQ multiplex PCR; TCRdb's copy has only in-frame clones and lacks some. The repertoire has almost 350,000 clones, approximately 8% of them found once; the top ten carry approximately 0.47%. Input material: central memory CD4+ T cells from blood. These receptor sequences come from a woman aged 18-29 years in good health. Each CDR3 is given with its conserved first and last residue. A D gene is named only where the DNA matches it firmly. Rows give clone size only sometimes, using once, few, many, or a class for an expanded clone.

v_call	d_call	j_call	clone_size	cdr3_aa	cdr3_nt
TRBV18	NA	TRBJ2-2	few	CASSPPVTAGELFF	TGTGCCAGCTCACCACCGGTAACCGCCGGGGAGCTGTTTTTT
TRBV11-2	TRBD2	TRBJ2-7	NA	CASSLLSGRASYEQYF	TGTGCCAGCAGCTTACTCAGCGGGAGGGCGTCCTACGAGCAGTACTTC
TRBV18	TRBD1	TRBJ2-7	NA	CASSPRTGSTYEQYF	TGTGCCAGCTCCCCTCGGACAGGTTCGACCTACGAGCAGTACTTC
TRBV11-2	TRBD2	TRBJ2-1	many	CASSLVATSGSYNEQFF	TGTGCCAGCAGCTTAGTGGCTACTAGCGGGAGCTACAATGAGCAGTTCTTC
TRBV2	TRBD1	TRBJ2-7	NA	CASSGQGAGEQYF	TGTGCCAGTTCGGGACAGGGGGCAGGCGAGCAGTACTTC
TRBV6-1	TRBD2	TRBJ2-1	NA	CASSGTSGAREQFF	TGTGCCAGCAGTGGGACTAGCGGTGCACGGGAGCAGTTCTTC
TRBV7-8	TRBD2	TRBJ2-1	few	CASSPNEAGVSSEQFF	TGTGCCAGCAGCCCAAACGAAGCGGGAGTTTCGTCTGAGCAGTTCTTC
TRBV28	NA	TRBJ2-5	NA	CASILSSRLGVETQYF	TGTGCCAGCATCCTCTCCTCCCGGCTGGGGGTAGAGACCCAGTACTTC
TRBV13	NA	TRBJ2-1	many	CASSQRDEQFF	TGTGCCAGCAGCCAAAGGGATGAGCAGTTCTTC
TRBV15	TRBD1	TRBJ1-4	NA	CATSTRQGREKLFF	TGTGCCACCAGCACTAGACAGGGTCGGGAAAAACTGTTTTTT
TRBV7-2	NA	TRBJ2-1	few	CASRQTRGSNEQFF	TGTGCCAGCAGACAGACACGGGGGAGTAATGAGCAGTTCTTC
TRBV7-2	NA	TRBJ2-7	NA	CASSLGANPSYEQYF	TGTGCCAGCAGCTTAGGGGCTAACCCCTCCTACGAGCAGTACTTC
TRBV5-1	NA	TRBJ2-3	NA	CASSLAAGTDTQYF	TGCGCCAGCAGCTTGGCCGCGGGGACAGATACGCAGTATTTT
TRBV6-1	NA	TRBJ2-7	few	CASSELFLSSYEQYF	TGTGCCAGCAGTGAACTTTTCTTAAGCTCCTACGAGCAGTACTTC
TRBV19	NA	TRBJ1-2	NA	CASSTGGADPYGYTF	TGTGCCAGTAGTACGGGGGGCGCGGACCCTTATGGCTACACCTTC
TRBV7-2	NA	TRBJ2-5	few	CASSLAARRQETQYF	TGTGCCAGCAGCTTAGCCGCGCGGCGACAAGAGACCCAGTACTTC
TRBV7-2	TRBD1	TRBJ1-2	few	CASSWGQDSYGYTF	TGTGCCAGCAGCTGGGGACAGGACTCCTATGGCTACACCTTC
TRBV27	TRBD2	TRBJ2-3	NA	CASIAMRASGNPSTDTQYF	TGTGCCAGCATTGCCATGAGGGCGAGCGGGAACCCTAGCACAGATACGCAGTATTTT
TRBV6-6	TRBD2	TRBJ2-1	NA	CASSPTSDPSYNEQFF	TGTGCCAGCAGTCCCACTAGCGATCCCTCCTACAATGAGCAGTTCTTC
TRBV28	NA	TRBJ2-3	NA	CASSLGQSTDTQYF	TGTGCCAGCAGTTTGGGGCAGAGCACAGATACGCAGTATTTT
TRBV5-1	TRBD2	TRBJ2-1	few	CASSLELAGVGNDEQFF	TGCGCCAGCAGCTTGGAACTAGCGGGGGTAGGTAACGATGAGCAGTTCTTC
TRBV4-2	NA	TRBJ2-2	NA	CASSLEGNTGELFF	TGTGCCAGCAGCCTAGAGGGGAACACCGGGGAGCTGTTTTTT
TRBV5-1	NA	TRBJ2-1	few	CASSLLHARNNEQFF	TGCGCCAGCAGCTTGCTTCACGCCCGAAACAATGAGCAGTTCTTC
TRBV6-8	NA	TRBJ2-1	NA	CATPSRYNEQFF	TGTGCCACCCCGTCACGGTACAATGAGCAGTTCTTC
TRBV5-8	TRBD2	TRBJ2-1	few	CASSVAAGAYNEQFF	TGTGCCAGCAGCGTCGCAGCGGGAGCGTACAATGAGCAGTTCTTC
TRBV7-2	NA	TRBJ2-1	many	CASSSQLGRAGRNEQFF	TGTGCCAGCAGCTCCCAGTTGGGAAGGGCCGGACGAAATGAGCAGTTCTTC
TRBV28	NA	TRBJ2-5	few	CASSPTAGTQYF	TGTGCCAGCAGTCCGACAGCCGGGACCCAGTACTTC
TRBV29-1	NA	TRBJ2-1	NA	CSAKGGGRAYNEQFF	TGCAGCGCGAAAGGCGGCGGTCGCGCCTACAATGAGCAGTTCTTC
TRBV7-3	TRBD2	TRBJ2-2	many	CASSLAGGNTGELFF	TGTGCCAGCAGCTTAGCGGGAGGGAACACCGGGGAGCTGTTTTTT
TRBV6-6	NA	TRBJ2-5	NA	CASSRQIQETQYF	TGTGCCAGCAGCCGACAGATCCAAGAGACCCAGTACTTC
TRBV15	NA	TRBJ2-1	few	CATSNRHEQFF	TGTGCCACCAGCAATCGGCATGAGCAGTTCTTC
TRBV7-9	TRBD2	TRBJ2-1	NA	CASSGTGTRRSNEQFF	TGTGCCAGCAGCGGAACCGGGACTAGGAGGAGCAATGAGCAGTTCTTC
TRBV28	NA	TRBJ1-4	NA	CASTPKRTQNPYEKLFF	TGTGCCAGCACCCCGAAACGGACACAGAATCCCTATGAAAAACTGTTTTTT
TRBV7-3	NA	TRBJ2-3	NA	CASSATGPDTQYF	TGTGCCAGCAGCGCAACAGGGCCAGATACGCAGTATTTT
TRBV15	TRBD1	TRBJ2-1	NA	CATSRQKRTGLNEQFF	TGTGCCACCAGCAGACAAAAACGGACAGGGCTAAATGAGCAGTTCTTC
TRBV27	NA	TRBJ2-7	few	CASSSPDKTSEQYF	TGTGCCAGCAGTTCCCCGGACAAGACCAGCGAGCAGTACTTC
TRBV28	NA	TRBJ2-4	NA	CASSATVKNIQYF	TGTGCCAGCAGCGCGACAGTAAAAAACATTCAGTACTTC
TRBV6-5	NA	TRBJ1-5	few	CASSYGGYNQPQHF	TGTGCCAGCAGTTATGGGGGTTACAATCAGCCCCAGCATTTT
TRBV27	NA	TRBJ2-2	NA	CASGNGGATGELFF	TGTGCCAGCGGGAACGGGGGAGCGACCGGGGAGCTGTTTTTT
TRBV29-1	NA	TRBJ2-5	NA	CSAAAAGYQETQYF	TGCAGCGCCGCGGCAGCTGGTTATCAAGAGACCCAGTACTTC
TRBV16	NA	TRBJ1-1	few	CASSHWDGGNTEAFF	TGTGCCAGCAGCCACTGGGACGGTGGGAACACTGAAGCTTTCTTT
TRBV7-2	NA	TRBJ2-3	NA	CASSANSGGNTDTQYF	TGTGCCAGCAGCGCCAACTCCGGAGGAAACACAGATACGCAGTATTTT
TRBV6-5	NA	TRBJ1-2	few	CASSYDGVGYTF	TGTGCCAGCAGTTACGATGGAGTAGGCTACACCTTC
TRBV11-2	TRBD2	TRBJ2-5	few	CASRRGLAGLGETQYF	TGTGCCAGCAGAAGAGGACTAGCGGGACTTGGGGAGACCCAGTACTTC
TRBV16	NA	TRBJ2-7	NA	CASSRVLGGEQYF	TGTGCCAGCAGCCGGGTTTTAGGGGGCGAGCAGTACTTC